The 20 T cell receptor beta chains in this list originate from one sample, sequenced in a study of human T cells and chemical hapten exposure (dated by TCRdb to about 2021). The library was built by means of RACE. The sequencer listed for this sample is NextSeq 500. TCRdb reran the public reads through fastp at Q25 and MiXCR, keeping productive beta chains. When rows share a CDR3 protein, they turn into one entry using the most common DNA and genes. The sample includes about 340,000 distinct CDR3 sequences, with approximately 6.3% observed a single time. The ten biggest clones cover less than 10% of the sample. This sample's time point label indicates: patch test 1, 2 weeks after DPC sensitization. In the paper's terms, the treatment or condition label means: therapeutic diphenylcyclopropenone sensitization with weekly scalp DPC. Sequences were derived from whole blood, sampled in connection with sensitization to the hapten diphenylcyclopropenone (DPC). Every receptor here comes from a woman aged 18-30 years with alopecia areata. Some clones in this sample may be carry-over from other donors' samples.

This clonotype occurred a few times. V is TRBV29-1 and J is TRBJ2-4; 7 bases are shared with TRBD1. The CDR3 length is 13 residues. Germline-derived CDR1 and CDR2 are SQVTM and ANQGSEA. With V trimmed by 4 bases and J by 8 bases, 8 bases remained unmatched. CDR3 nucleotides: TGCAGCGTTGGGACCGGGACAGAGGACATTCAGTACTTC. It codes for CSVGTGTEDIQYF.

The chain combines TRBV6-5 with TRBJ2-6, with TRBD1 matching over 8 bases. Germline CDR1 reads MNHEY; CDR2 reads SVGAGI. The CDR3 covers 17 residues. J lost 0 bases, V lost 2 bases, and 3 bases had no gene match. The CDR3 nucleotides read TGTGCCAGCAGTTACAGTGGGACAGGCTCTGGGGCCAACGTCCTGACTTTC. Its protein is CASSYSGTGSGANVLTF.

The chain couples TRBV6-2 or TRBV6-3 to TRBJ1-1; possible D gene TRBD1, 6 bases. CDR3 length: 16 residues. Germline V gene sequence: CDR1 MNHEY, CDR2 SVGEGT. Trimming pared 3 bases from V and 0 bases from J, leaving 14 bases between. This chain's CDR3 is CASSYGFWGLNTEAFF. CDR3 DNA: TGTGCCAGCAGTTATGGTTTCTGGGGGCTGAACACTGAAGCTTTCTTT.

This clonotype has only a few counts. The V gene is TRBV6-5, the J gene TRBJ2-3; D may be TRBD2 (7 bases). Trimming removed 6 bases from V and 10 bases from J, with 26 bases in between. CDR1 is MNHEY, CDR2 SVGAGI, per germline. The CDR3 runs to 16 residues. The CDR3 reads CASRPTPGGGPQSQYF. In DNA, the CDR3 is TGTGCCAGCAGACCCACTCCCGGCGGGGGCCCCCAATCGCAGTATTTT.

This clonotype was observed a handful of times. The rearrangement links TRBV2 to TRBJ1-1; D might be TRBD1 (6 bases). V lost 1 base and J lost 5, with 11 bases in between. This CDR3 has 14 amino acids. Germline lookup yields CDR1 SNHLY and CDR2 FYNNEI. The CDR3: CASSEGGRGTEAFF. The CDR3 DNA reads TGTGCCAGCAGTGAAGGGGGCAGGGGTACTGAAGCTTTCTTT.

This clonotype occurred a few times. The rearrangement uses TRBV12-3 or TRBV12-4 and TRBJ1-5, with D possibly TRBD1 on 6 matching bases. Trimming pared 1 base from V and 1 base from J, leaving 11 bases between. The CDR3 length is 16 residues. The CDR3 sequence is CASSLVGGASNQPQHF. Written as DNA, the CDR3 is TGTGCCAGCAGTTTAGTTGGGGGGGCGAGCAATCAGCCCCAGCATTTT.

This clonotype was picked up a small number of times. The V call is TRBV7-3, the J call TRBJ1-2, with 8 bases that match TRBD1. V was clipped by 4 bases and J by 3 bases; unmatched bases: 4. The CDR3 runs to 14 residues. CDR1 is SGHTA and CDR2 is FQGTGA in the germline V gene. For the CDR3, the DNA is TGTGCCAGCAGCTCCAGGGGGCTGGACTATGGCTACACCTTC. Translating gives CASSSRGLDYGYTF.

In its sample, this clonotype was seen many times. The V gene is TRBV29-1, the J gene TRBJ1-2; D possibly corresponds to TRBD1 (5 bases). CDR1 and CDR2 from the germline V gene are SQVTM and ANQGSEA. With 7 bases removed from V and 3 bases from J, the gap between germline ends came to 12 bases. The CDR3 has 12 amino acids. This chain's CDR3 is CSGLWGDYGYTF. For the CDR3, the DNA is TGCAGCGGACTGTGGGGGGACTATGGCTACACCTTC.

This clonotype was seen many times. This chain links TRBV7-8 with TRBJ2-1; the match to TRBD1 covers 7 bases. V lost 5 bases to trimming and J lost 5 bases; unmatched junction nucleotides: 9. Per germline, CDR1 SGHVS and CDR2 FQNEAQ. This CDR3 comprises 15 residues. CDR3: CASSPRQGWNNEQFF. CDR3 nucleotide sequence: TGTGCCAGCAGCCCGCGACAGGGTTGGAACAATGAGCAGTTCTTC.

The chain carries TRBV6-4 and TRBJ2-1; 11 bases match TRBD2. Germline V lookup: CDR1 MRHNA, CDR2 SNTAGT. Trimming at V came to 2 bases and at J to 3 bases, leaving 0 bases not matched to a gene. There are 15 residues in the CDR3. The CDR3 sequence: CASSDTSGSYNEQFF. The CDR3 nucleotides read TGTGCCAGCAGTGACACTAGCGGGAGCTACAATGAGCAGTTCTTC.

The table lists this clonotype with many counts. The rearrangement links TRBV6-2 or TRBV6-3 to TRBJ2-7, with 10 bases matching TRBD1. This CDR3 is 14 amino acids long. Germline V gene data show CDR1 as MNHEY and CDR2 as SVGEGT. V lost 6 bases and J lost 12; bases outside the gene matches: 14. The CDR3 nucleotides read TGTGCCAGCAGCCCCGGGACAGGGGTGAGGAAGGGGTACTTC. This gives the protein CASSPGTGVRKGYF.

This clonotype was recorded at least ten times. The chain employs TRBV2 and TRBJ1-5; D gene ambiguous. Looked up from germline, CDR1 is SNHLY and CDR2 is FYNNEI. V lost 7 bases and J lost 2, with 6 bases in between. The CDR3 contains 12 residues. The CDR3 DNA reads TGTGCCAGCATGGGTCGCAATCAGCCCCAGCATTTT. It is translated as CASMGRNQPQHF.

This clonotype was picked up many times. This chain links TRBV20-1 with TRBJ2-1; D call uncertain. V lost 0 bases to trimming and J lost 15 bases, with 12 bases between them. Germline V gene sequence: CDR1 DFQATT, CDR2 SNEGSKA (reference sequence). This CDR3 comprises 11 residues. The CDR3 sequence: CSARDLLDTFF. In DNA, the CDR3 is TGCAGTGCTAGAGATCTTCTAGACACGTTCTTC.

V usage is TRBV7-8 and J usage is TRBJ1-3; the D gene is possibly TRBD1 (6 bases). CDR1 and CDR2 (germline): SGHVS, FQNEAQ. Trimming took off 8 bases at V and 0 bases at J, with 17 bases between the two ends. The CDR3 consists of 16 residues. CDR3 amino acids: CASGQGNRNSGNTIYF. In DNA form, the CDR3 reads TGTGCCAGCGGGCAGGGGAATCGCAACTCTGGAAACACCATATATTTT.

This clonotype has a count of ten or more. The CDR3 loop reads CASSFNRNPTQYF. CDR3 DNA: TGTGCCAGCAGTTTTAACAGGAACCCAACGCAGTATTTT. The chain employs TRBV28 and TRBJ2-3; weak D call: TRBD1 (5 bases). Trimming removed 3 bases from V and 9 bases from J, with 13 bases in between. The CDR3 is made up of 13 amino acids. Germline CDR1 is MDHEN and CDR2 is SYDVKM.

This clonotype was counted at least ten times. CDR3 bases: TGTGCCAGCAGCCCAAGGGCAGGGAGCTCTGGAAACACCATATATTTT. Translated: CASSPRAGSSGNTIYF. The chain recombines TRBV7-9 with TRBJ1-3, with D possibly TRBD1 on 5 matching bases. The length of the CDR3 is 16 residues. V lost 5 bases and J lost 0, with 14 bases in between. CDR1 and CDR2 from the germline V gene are SEHNR and FQNEAQ (reference sequence).

This clonotype was seen only a few times. The chain combines TRBV24-1 with TRBJ1-5, with 7 bases lining up with TRBD1. The CDR3 has 18 residues. The germline V gene encodes CDR1 KGHDR and CDR2 SFDVKD. J was trimmed by 3 bases and V by 9 bases; bases with no gene match: 19. The CDR3 reads CATRGGTDDLHTNQPQHF. The DNA for the CDR3 is TGTGCCACCCGAGGGGGGACAGACGATCTACACACCAATCAGCCCCAGCATTTT.

V usage is TRBV9 and J usage is TRBJ2-7; possible D gene TRBD1, 5 bases. Trimming removed 0 bases at V and 5 bases at J, with 15 bases between. CDR1 is SGDLS and CDR2 is YYNGEE in the germline V gene. The CDR3 totals 15 residues. The CDR3 DNA follows: TGTGCCAGCAGCGTAGGGGGCCGCCCAGTTGACGAGCAGTACTTC. As protein: CASSVGGRPVDEQYF. Looking up the rest from reference TRBV9 and TRBJ2-7 gives the full variable domain: DSGVTQTPKHLITATGQRVTLRCSPRSGDLSVYWYQQSLDQGLQFLIQYYNGEERAKGNILERFSAQQFPDLHSELNLSSLELGDSALYFCASSVGGRPVDEQYFGPGTRLTVT.

This clonotype has ten or more counts. The chain joins TRBV21-1 to TRBJ1-5; the table's D call, TRBD1, has no DNA check behind it. TRBV21-1 is a known pseudogene. The CDR3 extends over 16 amino acids. The CDR3 is CASIGVQVRGNQPQHF. The CDR3 DNA is TGTGCCAGCATTGGGGTACAGGTTCGGGGCAATCAGCCCCAGCATTTT.

The chain recombines TRBV6-5 with TRBJ2-7; the D gene is possibly TRBD2 (5 bases). V was clipped by 5 bases and J by 2 bases, with 13 bases between them. Germline CDR1 reads MNHEY; CDR2 reads SVGAGI. This CDR3 comprises 14 residues. The CDR3 here is CASSHRGGPYEQYF. The CDR3 DNA reads TGTGCCAGCAGTCATCGAGGAGGCCCCTACGAGCAGTACTTC.